The source of this T cell receptor (beta chain) is a study of sequential checkpoint blockade in melanoma. Study at large: TCRbeta immunosequencing was performed on DNA from around 91 pretreatment melanoma tumor samples.

Whole-study findings and limits: Clinical benefit was about 30 times likelier when tumor T-cell fraction and clonality increased. PD-L1 staining and CD8+ counts, not mutational load, tracked tumor T-cell clonality.

Concerning this clone itself: Antigen unknown.

The germline V and J ends were trimmed by 0 bases and 7 bases, with 13 bases remaining between them. The V gene's germline CDR1 is SGHRS and CDR2 YFSETQ. CDR3 length equals 14 residues. Assay used: immunoSEQ multiplex PCR; TCRdb lists only in-frame clones, some missing. The sample has 6,000 to 9,000 clones, more than 25% seen once. Indicated treatment: randomized to nivolumab then ipilimumab (arm A) or the reverse (arm B). No patient had prior DNA-damaging chemotherapy. The chain links TRBV5-1 to TRBJ1-1; D is perhaps TRBD1 (5 bases). The TCR comes from a human donor with melanoma. This material consisted of tumor tissue (inferred from file names), taken from a patient given nivolumab and ipilimumab in sequence. CDR3 residues: CASSLARAPFEAFF. For the CDR3, the DNA is TGCGCCAGCAGCTTGGCCAGGGCTCCTTTTGAAGCTTTCTTT. Complete variable domain (other parts from reference TRBV5-1 and TRBJ1-1): KAGVTQTPRYLIKTRGQQVTLSCSPISGHRSVSWYQQTPGQGLQFLFEYFSETQRNKGNFPGRFSGRQFSNSRSEMNVSTLELGDSALYLCASSLARAPFEAFFGQGTRLTVV.